Below, 10 T cell receptor beta chains from the same sample are listed, as sequenced in a study of post-analysis software for immune sequencing data. Broader study findings: Five or six TRBV segments were significantly more frequent in patients than in controls. TRBV5-6, TRBV5-1 and TRBV20-1 were among these segments.

The TCR beta cDNA libraries contained unique molecular identifiers. TCRdb re-called the PCR reads through MiXCR, storing one row per CDR3 protein. The repertoire holds 170,000 or so distinct CDR3 sequences, with 30% as singletons. Antigens for these TCRs are unknown. Sequenced input: blood. The receptor set was obtained from a girl aged 10 to 17 with multiple sclerosis.

To note about this clonotype: This may arise from a read error, as a much more abundant clone is one base away. The chain uses TRBV10-3 and TRBJ2-1; perhaps TRBD1 as D (5 bases). TRBJ2-7 matches the DNA end more closely, so the J call is doubtful. CDR1 is ENHRY and CDR2 is SYGVKD in the germline V gene. The CDR3 covers 13 residues. This chain's CDR3 is CAIRGPMDNEQYF. Written as DNA, the CDR3 is TGTGCCATCAGAGGGCCTATGGACAATGAGCAGTACTTC.

On this clonotype itself: The junction shows a germline mismatch at one end, possibly a read error. V is TRBV9 and J is TRBJ1-6; D is unresolved. The CDR3 loop spans 16 amino acids. CDR1 is SGDLS, CDR2 YYNGEE, per germline. CDR3 DNA sequence: TGTGCCAGCAGCGCTGAGGGATCTATTCGGTATTCACCCCCCCACTTT. It encodes CASSAEGSIRYSPPHF.

J is TRBJ2-1 and V is TRBV2; 14 positions agree with TRBD2. V shed 8 bases, J shed 9 bases, and the junction held 6 bases outside the gene matches. CDR1 is SNHLY and CDR2 is FYNNEI in the germline V gene. The CDR3 totals 14 residues. CDR3 DNA: TGTGCCAGCTGGGGACTAGCGGGAGTTAGTGAGCAGTTCTTC. Protein sequence: CASWGLAGVSEQFF.

A remark on this clonotype: Just one base apart from a much larger clone, this may be a read error. The rearrangement uses TRBV7-2 and TRBJ2-3; TRBD2 might be the D (5 bases). CDR1 and CDR2 (germline): SGHTA, FQGNSA. The CDR3 loop spans 14 amino acids. Deletions cut 5 bases from V and 2 bases from J, with 11 bases between. In DNA, the CDR3 is TGTGCCAGCAGCCGAACGGGGTACACAGATACGCAGTATTTT. Protein product: CASSRTGYTDTQYF. Looking up the rest from reference TRBV7-2 and TRBJ2-3 gives the full variable domain: GAGVSQSPSNKVTEKGKDVELRCDPISGHTALYWYRQSLGQGLEFLIYFQGNSAPDKSGLPSDRFSAERTGGSVSTLTIQRTQQEDSAVYLCASSRTGYTDTQYFGPGTRLTVL.

The CDR3 loop reads CASLRDFQGGELFF. The CDR3 DNA follows: TGCGCCAGCCTCCGGGACTTCCAGGGCGGGGAGCTGTTTTTT. The chain employs TRBV5-1 and TRBJ2-2, with D tentatively TRBD2 (6 bases). Germline V gives CDR1 SGHRS, CDR2 YFSETQ. Trimming shortened V by 7 bases and J by 7 bases, and 17 bases separated the two germline ends. The CDR3 consists of 14 residues.

At least ten counts were recorded for this clonotype. J is TRBJ2-1 and V is TRBV20-1; no clear D. CDR3 length equals 18 residues. In germline, CDR1 is DFQATT, CDR2 SNEGSKA (reference sequence). V was cut by 0 bases and J by 1 base, with 19 bases left in between. The chain's CDR3 is CSARDLAGRAISYNEQFF. CDR3 bases: TGCAGTGCTAGAGATTTAGCCGGCCGAGCGATTTCCTACAATGAGCAGTTCTTC.

This clonotype was picked up a small number of times. The CDR3 region has the DNA TGTGCCAGCAGCCAAGGCCCCGAAAACGGGGAGCTGTTTTTT. This codes for CASSQGPENGELFF. This rearrangement joins TRBV4-2 to TRBJ2-2; D is undetermined. Germline values: CDR1 LGHNA, CDR2 YNFKEQ. This CDR3 spans 14 amino acids. Trimming took off 1 base at V and 7 bases at J, with 10 bases between the two ends.

V is TRBV5-6 and J is TRBJ1-5; D remains unclear. CDR1 is SGHDT, CDR2 YYEEEE, per germline. This CDR3 contains 15 residues. V was cut by 2 bases and J by 3 bases, with 12 bases left in between. The CDR3 nucleotides read TGTGCCAGCAGCTTCTCCCCCCAGGTCAATCAGCCCCAGCATTTT. It codes for CASSFSPQVNQPQHF.

The rearrangement links TRBV28 to TRBJ2-1, with D possibly called TRBD1 or TRBD2 (7 bases each). Gene TRBJ2-7 matches the end of the DNA better, so the J call may be wrong. The CDR3 runs 16 residues. The V gene's germline CDR1 is MDHEN and CDR2 SYDVKM. CDR3 sequence reads: CASSFQGGTSYNEQYF. The CDR3 region has the DNA TGTGCCAGCAGTTTCCAGGGGGGGACCTCCTACAATGAGCAGTACTTC.

This chain connects TRBV5-1 to TRBJ2-2, with unresolved D. With 0 bases removed from V and 2 bases from J, the gap between germline ends came to 8 bases. Germline values: CDR1 SGHRS, CDR2 YFSETQ. CDR3 length: 15 amino acids. The CDR3 region is CASSLEDGNTGELFF. DNA for the CDR3: TGCGCCAGCAGCTTGGAGGATGGAAACACCGGGGAGCTGTTTTTT.